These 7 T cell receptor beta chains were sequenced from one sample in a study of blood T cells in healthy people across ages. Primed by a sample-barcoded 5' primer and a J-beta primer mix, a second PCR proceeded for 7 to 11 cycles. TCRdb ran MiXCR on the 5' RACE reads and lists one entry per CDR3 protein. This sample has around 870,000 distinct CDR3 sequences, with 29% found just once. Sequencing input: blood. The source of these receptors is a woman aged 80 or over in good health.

CDR3 sequence: CASSEGRSNEKLFF. Written as DNA, the CDR3 is TGCGCCAGCAGTGAAGGACGGTCTAATGAAAAACTGTTTTTT. V gene TRBV10-1 combines with J gene TRBJ1-4, with D hard to call. Deletions cut 3 bases from V and 3 bases from J, with 8 bases between. Germline-derived CDR1 and CDR2 are WNHNN and SYGVQD (reference sequence). The CDR3 contains 14 residues.

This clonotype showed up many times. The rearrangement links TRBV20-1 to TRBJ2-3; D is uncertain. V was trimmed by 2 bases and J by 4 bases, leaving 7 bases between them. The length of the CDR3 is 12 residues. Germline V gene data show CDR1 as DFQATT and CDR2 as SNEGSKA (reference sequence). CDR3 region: CSARFAADTQYF. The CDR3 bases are TGCAGTGCTAGATTTGCGGCAGATACGCAGTATTTT.

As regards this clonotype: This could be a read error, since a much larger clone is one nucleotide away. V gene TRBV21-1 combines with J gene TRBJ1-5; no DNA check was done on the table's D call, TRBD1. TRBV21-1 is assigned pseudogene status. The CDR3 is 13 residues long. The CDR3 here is CASSQTGDQPQHF. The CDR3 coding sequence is TGTGCCAGCAGTCAGACAGGGGATCAGCCCCAGCATTTT.

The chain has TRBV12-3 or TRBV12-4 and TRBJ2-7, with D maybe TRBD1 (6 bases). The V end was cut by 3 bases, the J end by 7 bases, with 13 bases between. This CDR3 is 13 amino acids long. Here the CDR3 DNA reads TGTGCCAGCAGTTTCAACAGGGATGGTGAGCAGTACTTC. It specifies CASSFNRDGEQYF.

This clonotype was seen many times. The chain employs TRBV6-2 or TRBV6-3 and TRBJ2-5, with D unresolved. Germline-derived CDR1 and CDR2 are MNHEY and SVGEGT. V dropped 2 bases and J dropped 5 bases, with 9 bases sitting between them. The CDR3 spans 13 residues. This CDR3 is CASSYALRETQYF. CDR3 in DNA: TGTGCCAGCAGTTACGCCTTACGGGAGACCCAGTACTTC.

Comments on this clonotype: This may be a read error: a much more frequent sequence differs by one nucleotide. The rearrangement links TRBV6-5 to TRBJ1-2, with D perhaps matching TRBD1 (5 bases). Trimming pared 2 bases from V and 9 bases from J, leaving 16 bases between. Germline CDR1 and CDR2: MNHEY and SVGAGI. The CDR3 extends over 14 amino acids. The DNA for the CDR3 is TGTGCCAGCAGTTACGGGGGGACTCTTGGATGCTACACCTTC. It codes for CASSYGGTLGCYTF.

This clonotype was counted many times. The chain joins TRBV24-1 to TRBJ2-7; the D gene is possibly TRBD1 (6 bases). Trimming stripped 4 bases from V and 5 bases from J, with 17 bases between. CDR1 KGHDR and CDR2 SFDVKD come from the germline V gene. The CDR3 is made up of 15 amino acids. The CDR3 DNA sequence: TGTGCCACCAGTGACTCAAGGACAGCGGTCGACGAGCAGTACTTC. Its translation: CATSDSRTAVDEQYF.